A selection of T cell receptor beta chains follows, all from one sample in a study of T cells in Graves' hyperthyroidism and ophthalmopathy. TCRdb re-analysed the multiplex PCR reads in MiXCR, keeping a single row per CDR3 protein. The profile shows more than 300,000 distinct CDR3 sequences, around 13% of them singletons. Sample: blood. The origin of the receptors is a woman aged 55-75 years with Graves' hyperthyroidism. Each CDR3 is given with its conserved first and last residue. Each record gives: V gene, D gene, clone size, J gene, CDR3 length, CDR3 DNA, CDR3 protein. D genes are given only for firm matches. The listing skips clone size in some rows; elsewhere it reads once, few, many or a size class.

v_call: TRBV10-3; d_call: TRBD2; clone_size: many; j_call: TRBJ2-5; cdr3_length: 13; cdr3_nt: TGTGCCATCGCCAGACTAGCGGAAGAGACCCAGTACTTC; cdr3_aa: CAIARLAEETQYF
v_call: TRBV29-1; d_call: .; clone_size: many; j_call: TRBJ2-7; cdr3_length: 13; cdr3_nt: TGCAGCGTCGCGATGAAAGCGGGTTATCAGCAGTACTTC; cdr3_aa: CSVAMKAGYQQYF
v_call: TRBV5-5; d_call: .; clone_size: few; j_call: TRBJ2-1; cdr3_length: 17; cdr3_nt: TGTGCCAGCAGCTTCACGGCCTCCCAGGGAGCCTACAATGAGCAGTTCTTC; cdr3_aa: CASSFTASQGAYNEQFF
v_call: TRBV2; d_call: .; clone_size: many; j_call: TRBJ2-5; cdr3_length: 13; cdr3_nt: TGTGCCAGCAATTTGGGCCCTACGGAGACCCAGTACTTC; cdr3_aa: CASNLGPTETQYF
v_call: TRBV6-1; d_call: .; clone_size: few; j_call: TRBJ1-6; cdr3_length: 13; cdr3_nt: TGTGCCAGCAGTTTAAGAGTCGATTCACCCCTCCACTTT; cdr3_aa: CASSLRVDSPLHF
v_call: TRBV19; d_call: .; clone_size: few; j_call: TRBJ2-1; cdr3_length: 12; cdr3_nt: TGTGCCAGTAGCTCCCCGGGCAATGAGCAGTTCTTC; cdr3_aa: CASSSPGNEQFF
v_call: TRBV12-3/TRBV12-4; d_call: TRBD2; clone_size: many; j_call: TRBJ2-7; cdr3_length: 13; cdr3_nt: TGTGCCAGCAGTTCCCTAAGCGGGGACGAGCAGTACTTC; cdr3_aa: CASSSLSGDEQYF
v_call: TRBV4-1; d_call: .; clone_size: .; j_call: TRBJ2-5; cdr3_length: 14; cdr3_nt: TGCGCCAGCAGCCCCCCCAGGGCAGCGGAGACCCAGTACTTC; cdr3_aa: CASSPPRAAETQYF
v_call: TRBV3-1; d_call: .; clone_size: once; j_call: TRBJ1-4; cdr3_length: 13; cdr3_nt: TGTGCCAGCAGCCAAGGAACTAATGAAAAACTGTTTTTT; cdr3_aa: CASSQGTNEKLFF
v_call: TRBV20-1; d_call: TRBD2; clone_size: many; j_call: TRBJ2-7; cdr3_length: 14; cdr3_nt: TGCAGTGCCACGCGGCCGGGAGGAGGTAACGAGCAGTACTTC; cdr3_aa: CSATRPGGGNEQYF